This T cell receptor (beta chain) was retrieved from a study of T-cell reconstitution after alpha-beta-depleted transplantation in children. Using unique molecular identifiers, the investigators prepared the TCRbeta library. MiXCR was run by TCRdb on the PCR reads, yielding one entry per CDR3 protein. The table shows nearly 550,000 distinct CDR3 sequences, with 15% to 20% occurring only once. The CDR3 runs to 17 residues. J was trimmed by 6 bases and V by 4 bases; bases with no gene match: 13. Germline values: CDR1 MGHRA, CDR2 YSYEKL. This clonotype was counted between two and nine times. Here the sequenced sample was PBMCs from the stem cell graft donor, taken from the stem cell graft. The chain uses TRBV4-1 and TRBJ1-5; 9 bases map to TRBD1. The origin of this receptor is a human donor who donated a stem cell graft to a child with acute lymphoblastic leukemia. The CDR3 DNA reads TGCGCCAGCAGCCCAGGGTTATATGGGACAGGGCTTCAGCCCCAGCATTTT. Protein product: CASSPGLYGTGLQPQHF.